This TCR beta chain stems from a study of T cells in tumors after PD-1 blockade. At the level of the study: On average, tumor samples gave approximately 25,000 TCR templates and roughly 6,000 unique clonotypes.

Study-level points and caveats: Clonal replacement, not reinvigoration, is suggested for expanded exhausted CD8+ clones after therapy.

The same primary tumor site was biopsied both before and after PD-1 blockade. Input was roughly 616 ng to 6,004 ng of genomic DNA from tumor or blood. Note on this clone: Its target is unknown.

Sequencing was performed with immunoSEQ multiplex PCR; in TCRdb, only in-frame clones are kept and a portion is missing. Of 12,000 or so clones in the sample, approximately 63% are singletons; the top ten hold roughly 15%. The CDR3 has 13 amino acids. In germline, CDR1 is LNHDA, CDR2 SQIVND (reference sequence). V lost 6 bases, J lost 1 base, and 9 bases lay in between. The TCR comes from a human donor with basal cell carcinoma. Sequenced material: tumor tissue, taken before anti-PD-1 treatment. The rearrangement links TRBV19 to TRBJ1-1, with TRBD1 as a possible D gene (5 bases). DNA of the CDR3: TGTGCCAGTAGGAGGACACAGAACACTGAAGCTTTCTTT. Translated: CASRRTQNTEAFF.